This T cell receptor (beta chain) was obtained from a study of blood T cell repertoires in COVID-19. Looking at the study overall: Researchers got acute and convalescent COVID-19 samples from the United States, Italy and Spain. PBMCs, B-cell-depleted T cells, or T cells provided the cDNA or gDNA that made up the material.

Participants came from fewer than 25 US areas, aged about 18 to 100 years. As processed by the authors: Amplification with reference gene primers provided the estimates of nucleated cell counts. TCRdb's copy holds only in-frame clones and misses some; the assay was immunoSEQ multiplex PCR. D and trimming were read from the DNA, whereas the V and J calls and clone size are those reported in that table. The sample has 200,000 to 250,000 clones; roughly 85% are singletons. The specimen was PBMCs or T cells enriched from blood (not recorded which). The TCR comes from a woman aged 45-59 years with acute COVID-19.

CDR3 residues: CASSSHSRGGGNQPQHF. In DNA form, the CDR3 reads TGTGCCAGCAGTTCCCACTCTCGGGGGGGAGGCAATCAGCCCCAGCATTTT. This rearrangement joins TRBV6-2 or TRBV6-3 to TRBJ1-5; D is perhaps TRBD1 (5 bases). The CDR3 sequence is 17 residues long. Trimming removed 4 bases from V and 2 bases from J, with 18 bases in between. Germline loops: CDR1 MNHEY, CDR2 SVGEGT.